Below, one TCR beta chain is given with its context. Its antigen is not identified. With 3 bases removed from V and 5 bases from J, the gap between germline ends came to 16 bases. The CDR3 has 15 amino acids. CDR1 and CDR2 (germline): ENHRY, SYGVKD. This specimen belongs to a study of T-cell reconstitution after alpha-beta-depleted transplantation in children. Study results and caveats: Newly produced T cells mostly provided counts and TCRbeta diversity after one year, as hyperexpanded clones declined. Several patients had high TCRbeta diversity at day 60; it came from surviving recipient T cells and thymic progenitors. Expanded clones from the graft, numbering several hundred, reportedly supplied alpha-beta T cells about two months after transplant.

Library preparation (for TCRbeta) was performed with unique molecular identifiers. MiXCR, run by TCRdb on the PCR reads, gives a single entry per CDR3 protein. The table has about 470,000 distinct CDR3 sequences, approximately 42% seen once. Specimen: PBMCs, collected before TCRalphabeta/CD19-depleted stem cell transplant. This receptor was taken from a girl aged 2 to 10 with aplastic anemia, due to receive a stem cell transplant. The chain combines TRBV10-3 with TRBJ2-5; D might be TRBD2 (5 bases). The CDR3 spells CAISEGLALVETQYF. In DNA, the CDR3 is TGTGCCATCAGTGAAGGACTCGCGCTGGTGGAGACCCAGTACTTC.